One sample yielded the 22 T cell receptor beta chains listed below, sequenced in a study of OX40 agonist ivuxolimab in advanced cancers. Sequenced by immunoSEQ multiplex PCR; TCRdb stores in-frame clones only, minus some. The sample holds 67,000 or so clones, roughly nine tenths seen once. This specimen consisted of CD4+ or CD8+ T cells sorted from blood, obtained in a trial of the OX40 agonist ivuxolimab. These TCRs come from an adult with an advanced solid tumor such as melanoma, head and neck, liver or kidney cancer.

The count of this clone is one. This chain joins TRBV5-4 and TRBJ1-2, with a tentative D call TRBD1 (6 bases). V dropped 0 bases and J dropped 1 base, with 13 bases sitting between them. This CDR3 spans 16 amino acids. Germline CDR1 is SGHNT and CDR2 is YYREEE (reference sequence). The CDR3 bases are TGTGCCAGCAGCTTGGTGGGGGCGCTGGGTAACTATGGCTACACCTTC. As protein: CASSLVGALGNYGYTF.

The V gene is TRBV5-1, the J gene TRBJ1-2, with 10 bases identical to TRBD1. The germline V gene encodes CDR1 SGHRS and CDR2 YFSETQ. V lost 2 bases, J lost 7 bases, and 5 bases stayed unmatched. CDR3 length: 14 amino acids. CDR3 region: CASSLDRGRAGYTF. DNA of the CDR3: TGCGCCAGCAGCTTAGACAGGGGGCGCGCTGGCTACACCTTC.

This sequence joins TRBV7-9 and TRBJ2-3; TRBD1 matches 9 bases. The V segment lost 5 bases and the J segment 2 bases; nucleotides outside the gene matches: 5. Germline V gene sequence: CDR1 SEHNR, CDR2 FQNEAQ (reference sequence). This CDR3 is 15 amino acids long. This chain's CDR3 is CASSTGQGNTDTQYF. The CDR3 region has the DNA TGTGCCAGCAGCACGGGACAGGGTAACACAGATACGCAGTATTTT.

As for this clone: The germline gene is not matched at one end of the junction; a read error may be the cause. Other DNA sequences from this sample encode an identical CDR3 as well. V gene TRBV7-2 combines with J gene TRBJ1-5; 10 bases are shared with TRBD1. Germline CDR1 SGHTA, CDR2 FQGNSA. The CDR3 consists of 14 residues. The CDR3 spells CASSLTGGWQPQHF. Here the CDR3 DNA reads TGTGCCAGCAGCCTGACAGGGGGCTGGCAGCCTCAGCATTTT.

This clone was observed once. The chain links TRBV10-3 to TRBJ2-4, with a tentative D call TRBD2 (6 bases). The V gene's germline CDR1 is ENHRY and CDR2 SYGVKD. The length of the CDR3 is 15 residues. The V end lost 10 bases, the J end lost 1 base, and 17 bases lay between the germline ends. CDR3 in amino acids: CATTVGGGAKNIQYF. The CDR3 DNA reads as TGTGCCACCACGGTGGGAGGCGGGGCCAAAAACATTCAGTACTTC.

The V and J genes are TRBV28 and TRBJ2-1; 8 nucleotides line up with TRBD1. Germline-derived CDR1 and CDR2 are MDHEN and SYDVKM. The CDR3 totals 15 residues. J lost 6 bases, V lost 2 bases, and 6 bases had no gene match. CDR3 residues: CASSLTGGSFNEQFF. CDR3 in DNA: TGTGCCAGCAGTTTAACAGGGGGGAGTTTCAATGAGCAGTTCTTC.

This clone was recorded once. The chain couples TRBV27 to TRBJ1-2, with 7 bases matching TRBD1. The CDR3 runs 13 residues. V lost 6 bases, J lost 6 bases, and 7 bases stayed unmatched. Per the germline V gene, CDR1 is MNHEY and CDR2 is SMNVEV (reference sequence). DNA of the CDR3: TGTGCCAGCAGGACGATAACAGGGGATGGCTACACCTTC. It encodes CASRTITGDGYTF.

The V call is TRBV5-3, the J call TRBJ2-1, with TRBD2 identical over 12 bases. TRBV5-3 is an open reading frame, and its role is uncertain. The CDR3 has 19 amino acids. The ends lost 1 base at V and 3 bases at J; junction bases unmatched: 11. CDR3 sequence (DNA): TGTGCCAGAAGCTTGTTTATCGGAGGGACTAGCGGGTTCTACAATGAGCAGTTCTTC. Its translation: CARSLFIGGTSGFYNEQFF.

The chain couples TRBV5-4 to TRBJ2-3, with 7 bases identical to TRBD1. J gave up 2 bases and V 3 bases, and 3 bases lay outside the gene matches. The CDR3 contains 14 residues. Germline CDR1 is SGHNT and CDR2 is YYREEE (reference sequence). In nucleotides, the CDR3 is TGTGCCAGCAGCTCACAGGGGAACACAGATACGCAGTATTTT. It is translated as CASSSQGNTDTQYF.

This clone was found once. CDR3 sequence: CAWGQGRQPQHF. DNA for the CDR3: TGTGCCTGGGGACAGGGAAGACAGCCCCAGCATTTT. The chain couples TRBV30 to TRBJ1-5, with TRBD1 matching over 8 bases. V shed 5 bases, J shed 7 bases, and the junction held 4 bases outside the gene matches. Per the germline V gene, CDR1 is GTSNPN and CDR2 is SVGIG (reference sequence). The CDR3 is 12 residues long.

Comment on this clone: One junction end disagrees with the germline gene, perhaps due to a read error. The chain is built from TRBV7-7 and TRBJ2-5, with TRBD2 matching 12 bases. The CDR3 is 15 residues long. Germline CDR1 is SSHAT and CDR2 is FNYEAQ (reference sequence). CDR3 region: CASSPLAGGRGTQYF. In DNA, the CDR3 is TGTGCTAGCAGCCCCCTAGCGGGAGGGCGGGGGACCCAGTACTTC.

The rearrangement joins TRBV9 to TRBJ2-3, with D perhaps being TRBD1 or TRBD2 (5 bases each). V lost 3 bases to trimming and J lost 4 bases, with 15 bases between them. This CDR3 has 15 amino acids. Germline lookup yields CDR1 SGDLS and CDR2 YYNGEE. As DNA, the CDR3 is TGTGCCAGCAGCGGGGGGTCGAGGGAGTCAGATACGCAGTATTTT. This gives the protein CASSGGSRESDTQYF.

CDR3 sequence reads: CASTTDRAYSNQPQHF. The CDR3 DNA follows: TGTGCCAGTACCACAGACAGGGCATATAGCAATCAGCCCCAGCATTTT. The chain has TRBV19 and TRBJ1-5; 7 bases fit TRBD1. Germline V gives CDR1 LNHDA, CDR2 SQIVND (reference sequence). The CDR3 runs 16 residues. V shed 7 bases, J shed 0 bases, and the junction held 9 bases outside the gene matches.

This clone occurred once. The genes are TRBV7-9 and TRBJ2-3; D is ambiguous. The CDR3 extends over 14 amino acids. Germline CDR1 SEHNR, CDR2 FQNEAQ (reference sequence). The germline V and J ends were trimmed by 1 base and 0 bases, with 5 bases remaining between them. CDR3 nucleotides: TGTGCCAGCAGCTTAGAACGGAGCACAGATACGCAGTATTTT. Translation gives CASSLERSTDTQYF.

The V gene is TRBV30, the J gene TRBJ1-4, with 7 bases that match TRBD1. Germline V gene lookup returns CDR1 GTSNPN and CDR2 SVGIG (reference sequence). This CDR3 contains 12 residues. V lost 7 bases, J lost 5 bases, and 4 bases stayed unmatched. The CDR3 protein is CALQTGNEKLFF. CDR3 DNA: TGTGCCTTGCAGACAGGGAATGAAAAACTGTTTTTT.

The chain links TRBV28 to TRBJ1-2; TRBD1 matches at 9 bases. The CDR3 has 14 residues. The germline V gene has CDR1 MDHEN and CDR2 SYDVKM. V lost 6 bases, J lost 6 bases, and 8 bases stayed unmatched. DNA of the CDR3: TGTGCCAGCAGGACGACGGGACAGGGTAATGGCTACACCTTC. The encoded protein is CASRTTGQGNGYTF.

This chain connects TRBV27 to TRBJ2-2; 8 bases map to TRBD1. J gave up 7 bases and V 6 bases, and 16 bases lay outside the gene matches. The CDR3 is made up of 17 amino acids. The germline gives CDR1 MNHEY, CDR2 SMNVEV (reference sequence). This CDR3 reads CASSKDRDPRVGGELFF. The CDR3 DNA follows: TGTGCCAGCAGCAAGGACAGGGATCCGAGGGTGGGCGGGGAGCTGTTTTTT.

V is TRBV28 and J is TRBJ2-7; TRBD1 might be the D (6 bases). CDR3 length: 15 amino acids. V was trimmed by 11 bases and J by 0 bases, leaving 20 bases between them. Germline loops: CDR1 MDHEN, CDR2 SYDVKM. In DNA form, the CDR3 reads TGTGCCGGCGCCACATGGGGGCGGAGCTCCTACGAGCAGTACTTC. Translation: CAGATWGRSSYEQYF. Using reference TRBV28 and TRBJ2-7 for the parts outside the CDR3, the full variable domain is DVKVTQSSRYLVKRTGEKVFLECVQDMDHENMFWYRQDPGLGLRLIYFSYDVKMKEKGDIPEGYSVSREKKERFSLILESASTNQTSMYLCAGATWGRSSYEQYFGPGTRLTVT.

The chain couples TRBV5-1 to TRBJ2-1; maybe TRBD1 (6 bases). Per germline, CDR1 SGHRS and CDR2 YFSETQ. CDR3 length: 15 residues. Trimming took off 0 bases at V and 0 bases at J, with 7 bases between the two ends. CDR3 nucleotides: TGCGCCAGCAGCTTGGGGACAGTCTCCTACAATGAGCAGTTCTTC. Its protein product is CASSLGTVSYNEQFF.

This clone was observed a single time. V usage is TRBV18 and J usage is TRBJ2-2; 9 bases agree with TRBD2. The J segment lost 5 bases and the V segment lost 5 bases, leaving 6 bases of the junction unmatched. The CDR3 contains 15 residues. The germline V gene has CDR1 KGHSH and CDR2 LQKENI. DNA for the CDR3: TGTGCCAGCTCAGCCTTAGCGGGAGAGACCGGGGAGCTGTTTTTT. This codes for CASSALAGETGELFF.

In its sample, this clone was seen once. The V and J genes are TRBV4-3 and TRBJ1-4, with D uncertain. Germline V gene lookup returns CDR1 LGHNA and CDR2 YSLEER. This CDR3 comprises 14 residues. The ends were cut back, 2 bases at V and 8 bases at J, with 12 bases in the middle. The chain's CDR3 is CASSQTRVEEKLFF. Written as DNA, the CDR3 is TGCGCCAGCAGCCAAACAAGGGTGGAGGAAAAACTGTTTTTT.

The rearrangement uses TRBV7-8 and TRBJ2-7; 9 bases are shared with TRBD2. Per the germline V gene, CDR1 is SGHVS and CDR2 is FQNEAQ. The CDR3 totals 16 residues. V gave up 5 bases and J gave up 0 bases; unmatched junction bases: 8. CDR3 DNA sequence: TGTGCCAGCAGCCTTAGCGGGAGCATATCCTCCTACGAGCAGTACTTC. Its protein product is CASSLSGSISSYEQYF.